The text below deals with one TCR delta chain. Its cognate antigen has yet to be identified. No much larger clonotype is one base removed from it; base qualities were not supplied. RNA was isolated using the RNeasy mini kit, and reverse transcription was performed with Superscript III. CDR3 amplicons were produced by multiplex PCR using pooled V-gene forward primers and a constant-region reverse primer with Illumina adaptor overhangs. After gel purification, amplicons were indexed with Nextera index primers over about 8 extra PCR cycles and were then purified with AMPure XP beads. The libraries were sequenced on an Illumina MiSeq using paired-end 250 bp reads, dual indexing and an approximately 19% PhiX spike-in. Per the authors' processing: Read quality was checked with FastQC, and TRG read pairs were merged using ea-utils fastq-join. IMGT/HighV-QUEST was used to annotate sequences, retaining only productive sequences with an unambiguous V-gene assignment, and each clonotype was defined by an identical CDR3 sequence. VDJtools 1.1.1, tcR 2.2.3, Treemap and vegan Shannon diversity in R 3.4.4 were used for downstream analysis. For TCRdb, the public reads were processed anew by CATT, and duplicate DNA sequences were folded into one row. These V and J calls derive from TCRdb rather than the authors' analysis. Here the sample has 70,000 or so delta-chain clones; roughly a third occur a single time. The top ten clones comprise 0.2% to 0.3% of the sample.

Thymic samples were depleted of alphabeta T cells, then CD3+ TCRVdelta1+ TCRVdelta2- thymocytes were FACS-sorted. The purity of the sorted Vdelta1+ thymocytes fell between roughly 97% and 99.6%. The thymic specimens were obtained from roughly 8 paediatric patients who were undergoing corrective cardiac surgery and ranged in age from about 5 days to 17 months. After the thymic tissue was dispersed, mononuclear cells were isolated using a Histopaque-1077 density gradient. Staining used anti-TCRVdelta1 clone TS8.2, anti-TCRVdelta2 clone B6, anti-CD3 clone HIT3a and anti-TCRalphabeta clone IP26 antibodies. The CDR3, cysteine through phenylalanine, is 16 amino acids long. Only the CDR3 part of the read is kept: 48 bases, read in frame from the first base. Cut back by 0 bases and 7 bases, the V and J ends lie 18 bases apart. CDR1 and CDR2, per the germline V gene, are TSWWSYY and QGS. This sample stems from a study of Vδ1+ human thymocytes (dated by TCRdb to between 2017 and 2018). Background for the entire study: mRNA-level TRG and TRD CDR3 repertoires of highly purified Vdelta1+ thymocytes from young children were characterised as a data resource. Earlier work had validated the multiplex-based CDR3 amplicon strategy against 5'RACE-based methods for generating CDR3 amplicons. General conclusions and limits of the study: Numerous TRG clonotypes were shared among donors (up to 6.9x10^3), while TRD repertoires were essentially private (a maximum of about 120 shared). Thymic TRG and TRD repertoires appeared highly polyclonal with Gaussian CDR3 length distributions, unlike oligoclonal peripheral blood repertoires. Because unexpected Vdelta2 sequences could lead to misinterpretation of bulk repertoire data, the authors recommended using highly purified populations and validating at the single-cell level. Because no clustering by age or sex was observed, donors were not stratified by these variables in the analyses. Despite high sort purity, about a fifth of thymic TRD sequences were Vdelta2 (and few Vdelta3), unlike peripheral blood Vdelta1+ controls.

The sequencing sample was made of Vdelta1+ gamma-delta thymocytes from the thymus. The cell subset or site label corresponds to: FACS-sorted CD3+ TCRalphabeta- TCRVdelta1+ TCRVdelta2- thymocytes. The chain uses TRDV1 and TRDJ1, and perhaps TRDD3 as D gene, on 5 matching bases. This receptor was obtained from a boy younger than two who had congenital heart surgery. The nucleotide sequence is TGTGCTCTTGGGGAACTTCCTCCTTACGGGGACGCTAAACTCATCTTT. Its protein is CALGELPPYGDAKLIF.